The 22 T cell receptor beta chains reported below all come from one sample, sequenced in a study of shared clonotypes between healthy human individuals. Produced via immunoSEQ multiplex PCR; TCRdb's table is partial and in-frame only. This sample carries more than 2,000,000 clones, more than 80% of them seen once, and the ten largest clones take around 0.4%. The sample comprised naive CD4+ T cells from PBMCs. Described subset: CD45RA+ positively selected. The receptor set was obtained from a man younger than 35 in good health. Some clones in this sample may be carry-over from other donors' samples.

In its sample, this clone was seen many times. V and J are TRBV27 and TRBJ2-3; TRBD2 aligns across 13 bases. Germline V CDR1 and CDR2: MNHEY, SMNVEV (reference sequence). The trim removed 6 bases at V and 3 bases at J, leaving 9 bases unmatched. CDR3 length equals 17 residues. The CDR3 bases are TGTGCCAGCAGACTAGCGGGAGGGCAGCCTTCAACAGATACGCAGTATTTT. Protein sequence: CASRLAGGQPSTDTQYF.

V usage is TRBV28 and J usage is TRBJ2-7, with D possibly called TRBD1 or TRBD2 (6 bases each). Trimming took off 2 bases at V and 3 bases at J, with 11 bases between the two ends. CDR1 is MDHEN and CDR2 is SYDVKM in the germline V gene. This CDR3 is built from 14 residues. This chain's CDR3 is CASSLIGGIYEQYF. CDR3 coding DNA: TGTGCCAGCAGTTTAATCGGGGGCATCTACGAGCAGTACTTC. The full variable domain, its missing parts supplied by reference TRBV28 and TRBJ2-7, is DVKVTQSSRYLVKRTGEKVFLECVQDMDHENMFWYRQDPGLGLRLIYFSYDVKMKEKGDIPEGYSVSREKKERFSLILESASTNQTSMYLCASSLIGGIYEQYFGPGTRLTVT.

V and J are TRBV10-3 and TRBJ2-2; TRBD2 agrees at 14 bases. V dropped 2 bases and J dropped 5; count of bases not matched to a gene: 7. Germline V gives CDR1 ENHRY, CDR2 SYGVKD. The CDR3 length is 18 residues. The chain's CDR3 is CAISEKGLAGVGTGELFF. In DNA form, the CDR3 reads TGTGCCATCAGTGAGAAGGGACTAGCGGGAGTGGGTACCGGGGAGCTGTTTTTT.

The J gene is TRBJ2-7, the V gene TRBV14, with D tentatively TRBD2 (6 bases). In germline, CDR1 is SGHDN, CDR2 FVKESK. Deletions cut 6 bases from V and 0 bases from J, with 12 bases between. CDR3 length: 14 amino acids. CDR3 DNA sequence: TGTGCCAGCAGACGTTCGGGACTCTCCTACGAGCAGTACTTC. Translation gives CASRRSGLSYEQYF. Using reference TRBV14 and TRBJ2-7 for the parts outside the CDR3, the full variable domain is EAGVTQFPSHSVIEKGQTVTLRCDPISGHDNLYWYRRVMGKEIKFLLHFVKESKQDESGMPNNRFLAERTGGTYSTLKVQPAELEDSGVYFCASRRSGLSYEQYFGPGTRLTVT.

The V call is TRBV7-3, the J call TRBJ2-4; 10 bases are shared with TRBD1. CDR3 length equals 15 residues. V trimming: 6 bases; J trimming: 1 base; junction bases outside the gene matches: 3. CDR1 and CDR2 from the germline V gene are SGHTA and FQGTGA. The CDR3 nucleotides read TGTGCCAGCAGTGAGACAGGGGGCGCCAAAAACATTCAGTACTTC. Protein: CASSETGGAKNIQYF.

Notes on this clone: Other DNA sequences of this sample code for an identical CDR3. The chain uses TRBV9 and TRBJ1-2; D ambiguous. CDR1 SGDLS and CDR2 YYNGEE come from the germline V gene. This CDR3 is built from 13 residues. V was clipped by 0 bases and J by 2 bases, with 5 bases between them. The chain's CDR3 is CASSVGRNYGYTF. CDR3 bases: TGTGCCAGCAGCGTAGGACGCAACTATGGCTACACCTTC. Using reference TRBV9 and TRBJ1-2 for the parts outside the CDR3, the full variable domain is DSGVTQTPKHLITATGQRVTLRCSPRSGDLSVYWYQQSLDQGLQFLIQYYNGEERAKGNILERFSAQQFPDLHSELNLSSLELGDSALYFCASSVGRNYGYTFGSGTRLTVV.

This clone was counted only a few times. DNA of the CDR3: TGTGCCAGCAGCAACAGTCTGAACACTGAAGCTTTCTTT. It yields the protein CASSNSLNTEAFF. The chain uses TRBV28 and TRBJ1-1, with no clear D. The CDR3 totals 13 residues. The germline V gene encodes CDR1 MDHEN and CDR2 SYDVKM. The V and J ends lost 6 bases and 0 bases respectively, with 8 bases between them.

The rearrangement links TRBV7-3 to TRBJ1-1, with TRBD1 matching 7 bases. The CDR3 contains 16 residues. V lost 3 bases to trimming and J lost 4 bases; unmatched junction nucleotides: 11. Germline V gene sequence: CDR1 SGHTA, CDR2 FQGTGA. As DNA, the CDR3 is TGTGCCAGCAGCTTCCTCCCAATCGCAGGGGGCACTGAAGCTTTCTTT. Its translation is CASSFLPIAGGTEAFF.

Remarks on this clone: Other DNA sequences from this sample encode an identical CDR3 as well. The V gene is TRBV7-2, the J gene TRBJ1-1; tentative D call: TRBD1 (6 bases). Germline loops: CDR1 SGHTA, CDR2 FQGNSA. There are 14 residues in the CDR3. The V end lost 1 base, the J end lost 2 bases, and 8 bases lay between the germline ends. CDR3 bases: TGTGCCAGCAGCTTAGGGACAGTAAACACTGAAGCTTTCTTT. It translates to CASSLGTVNTEAFF. The full variable domain, with the rest looked up from reference TRBV7-2 and TRBJ1-1, is GAGVSQSPSNKVTEKGKDVELRCDPISGHTALYWYRQSLGQGLEFLIYFQGNSAPDKSGLPSDRFSAERTGGSVSTLTIQRTQQEDSAVYLCASSLGTVNTEAFFGQGTRLTVV.

The rearrangement links TRBV30 to TRBJ1-1; D remains unclear. The CDR3 spans 14 residues. CDR1 GTSNPN and CDR2 SVGIG come from the germline V gene (reference sequence). V was cut by 0 bases and J by 1 base, with 9 bases left in between. The CDR3 loop reads CAWSVVGSNTEAFF. CDR3 nucleotide sequence: TGTGCCTGGAGTGTAGTTGGGTCGAACACTGAAGCTTTCTTT.

V and J are TRBV7-2 and TRBJ1-3; D uncertain. This CDR3 is built from 16 residues. CDR1 and CDR2 from the germline V gene are SGHTA and FQGNSA. Between the trimmed V and J ends, which lost 2 bases and 1 base, there was a span of 12 bases. DNA of the CDR3: TGTGCCAGCAGCTTACGGCCAGCCCCGTCTGGAAACACCATATATTTT. This encodes CASSLRPAPSGNTIYF.

This rearrangement joins TRBV9 to TRBJ1-1; 11 positions match TRBD1. This CDR3 has 13 amino acids. Germline V gene lookup returns CDR1 SGDLS and CDR2 YYNGEE. V was clipped by 4 bases and J by 8 bases; unmatched bases: 4. The CDR3 loop is CASSNRDRGEAFF. The CDR3 DNA reads as TGTGCCAGCAGCAACCGGGACAGGGGGGAAGCTTTCTTT.

The rearrangement links TRBV28 to TRBJ1-5; the D gene is possibly TRBD1 (5 bases). With 5 bases removed from V and 9 bases from J, the gap between germline ends came to 17 bases. Germline V lookup: CDR1 MDHEN, CDR2 SYDVKM. The CDR3 has 14 amino acids. CDR3: CASSHQGDGAPQHF. The CDR3 region has the DNA TGTGCCAGCAGTCATCAGGGTGATGGGGCGCCCCAGCATTTT.

The V call is TRBV4-3, the J call TRBJ1-5; D is undetermined. The CDR3 length is 15 residues. V was cut by 0 bases and J by 6 bases, with 12 bases left in between. CDR1 is LGHNA, CDR2 YSLEER, per germline. In DNA, the CDR3 is TGCGCCAGCAGCCAAGATTGGTCGAAGCGTCAGCCCCAGCATTTT. Amino acids: CASSQDWSKRQPQHF.

The V gene is TRBV27, the J gene TRBJ2-3, with TRBD2 matching over 7 bases. This CDR3 has 13 residues. V lost 1 base to trimming and J lost 7 bases; unmatched junction nucleotides: 2. The V gene's germline CDR1 is MNHEY and CDR2 SMNVEV (reference sequence). The CDR3 DNA is TGTGCCAGCAGTTTATTGGGGACTAATACGCAGTATTTT. Its protein product is CASSLLGTNTQYF.

Remarks on this clone: The sample holds other DNA sequences that translate to the same CDR3. V and J are TRBV4-1 and TRBJ2-7; D gene unclear. Germline V lookup: CDR1 MGHRA, CDR2 YSYEKL. Trimming removed 1 base from V and 3 bases from J, with 10 bases in between. The CDR3 spans 14 residues. CDR3 loop: CASSQGARDYEQYF. Written as DNA, the CDR3 is TGCGCCAGCAGCCAAGGGGCCCGAGACTACGAGCAGTACTTC.

This sequence joins TRBV11-2 and TRBJ2-3; no definite D call. Germline V gene sequence: CDR1 SGHAT, CDR2 FQNNGV. The CDR3 loop spans 13 amino acids. The ends were cut back, 0 bases at V and 7 bases at J, with 8 bases in the middle. The CDR3 protein is CASSLDPVNTQYF. CDR3 DNA sequence: TGTGCCAGCAGCTTAGATCCGGTAAATACGCAGTATTTT.

As to this clone: Distinct nucleotide sequences in the sample also encode this CDR3. The chain has TRBV29-1 and TRBJ2-1, with unresolved D. Trimming removed 1 base at V and 3 bases at J, with 1 base between. This CDR3 is built from 11 residues. CDR1 and CDR2 (germline): SQVTM, ANQGSEA. The CDR3 nucleotides read TGCAGCGTTGAAGGCTACAATGAGCAGTTCTTC. Translating gives CSVEGYNEQFF.

The chain links TRBV5-6 to TRBJ2-3; no definite D call. CDR1 is SGHDT and CDR2 is YYEEEE in the germline V gene. CDR3 length: 11 residues. V lost 3 bases to trimming and J lost 8 bases, with 7 bases between them. CDR3 sequence: CASSSALTQYF. CDR3 coding DNA: TGTGCCAGCAGCTCGGCCCTTACGCAGTATTTT.

In regard to this clone: One end of the junction varies from germline; a read error may be responsible. The J gene is TRBJ2-1, the V gene TRBV5-1, with 7 bases identical to TRBD2. Per germline, CDR1 SGHRS and CDR2 YFSETQ. The CDR3 totals 15 residues. CDR3 amino acids: CASSLQAGSFNEQFF. CDR3 nucleotides: TGCGCCAGCAGCTTGCAAGCGGGATCCTTCAATGAGCAGTTCTTC.

The chain carries TRBV4-1 and TRBJ2-7, with D possibly called TRBD1 or TRBD2 (5 bases each). There are 13 residues in the CDR3. Trimming took off 5 bases at V and 6 bases at J, with 14 bases between the two ends. The germline V gene encodes CDR1 MGHRA and CDR2 YSYEKL. DNA of the CDR3: TGCGCCAGCAGCTCACCGGGACGTGGCGAGCAGTACTTC. Protein sequence: CASSSPGRGEQYF.

This sequence joins TRBV27 and TRBJ2-3; TRBD2 might be the D (6 bases). CDR3 size: 15 residues. Per the germline V gene, CDR1 is MNHEY and CDR2 is SMNVEV (reference sequence). With 4 bases removed from V and 0 bases from J, the gap between germline ends came to 11 bases. The CDR3 DNA follows: TGTGCCAGCAGTTCGGGGGTTACTAGCACAGATACGCAGTATTTT. Translated, it gives CASSSGVTSTDTQYF.